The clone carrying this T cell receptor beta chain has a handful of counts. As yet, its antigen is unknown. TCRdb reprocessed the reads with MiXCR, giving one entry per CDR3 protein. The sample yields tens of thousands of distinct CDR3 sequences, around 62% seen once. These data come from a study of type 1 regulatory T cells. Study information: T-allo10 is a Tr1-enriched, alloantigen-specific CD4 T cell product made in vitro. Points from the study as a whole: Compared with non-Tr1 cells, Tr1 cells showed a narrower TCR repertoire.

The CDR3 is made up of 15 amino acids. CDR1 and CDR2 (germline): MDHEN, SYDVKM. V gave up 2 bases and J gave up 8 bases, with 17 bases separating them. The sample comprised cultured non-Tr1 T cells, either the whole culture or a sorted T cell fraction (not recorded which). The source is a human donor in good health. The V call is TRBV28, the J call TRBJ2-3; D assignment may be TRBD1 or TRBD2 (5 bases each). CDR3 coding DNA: TGTGCCAGCAGTTTAAGAGGGCCCGGGGCAGGTACGCAGTATTTT. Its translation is CASSLRGPGAGTQYF.